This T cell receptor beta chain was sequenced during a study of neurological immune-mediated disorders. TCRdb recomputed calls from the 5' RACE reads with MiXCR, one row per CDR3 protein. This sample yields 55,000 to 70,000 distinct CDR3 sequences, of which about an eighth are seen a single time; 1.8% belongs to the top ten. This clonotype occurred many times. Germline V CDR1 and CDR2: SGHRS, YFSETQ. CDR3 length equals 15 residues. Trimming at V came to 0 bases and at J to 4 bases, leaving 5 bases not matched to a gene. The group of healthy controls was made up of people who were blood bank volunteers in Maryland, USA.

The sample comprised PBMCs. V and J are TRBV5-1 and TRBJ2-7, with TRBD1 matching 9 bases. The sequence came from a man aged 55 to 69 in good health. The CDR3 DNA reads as TGCGCCAGCAGCTTGGAGGGACAGGGTGCGTACGAGCAGTACTTC. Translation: CASSLEGQGAYEQYF.